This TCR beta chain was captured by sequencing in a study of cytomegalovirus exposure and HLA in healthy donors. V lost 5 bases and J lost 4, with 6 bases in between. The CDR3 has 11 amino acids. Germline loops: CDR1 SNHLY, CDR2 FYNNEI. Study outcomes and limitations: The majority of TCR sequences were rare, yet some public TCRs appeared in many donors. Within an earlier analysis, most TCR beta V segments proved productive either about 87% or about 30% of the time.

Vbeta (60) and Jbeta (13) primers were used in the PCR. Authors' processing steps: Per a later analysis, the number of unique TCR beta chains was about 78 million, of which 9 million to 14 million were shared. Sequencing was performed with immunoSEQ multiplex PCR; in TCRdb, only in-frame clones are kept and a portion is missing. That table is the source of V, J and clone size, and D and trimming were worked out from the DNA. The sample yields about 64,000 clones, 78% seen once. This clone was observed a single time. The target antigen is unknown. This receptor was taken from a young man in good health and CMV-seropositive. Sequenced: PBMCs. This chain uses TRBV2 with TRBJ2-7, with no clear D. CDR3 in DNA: TGTGCCAGCAGTCCTCTATACGAGCAGTACTTC. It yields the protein CASSPLYEQYF.